This T cell receptor (beta chain) stems from a study of blood T cell repertoires in COVID-19. This CDR3 is built from 16 residues. Germline loops: CDR1 SGHTS, CDR2 YDEGEE. The germline V and J ends were trimmed by 2 bases and 1 base, with 16 bases remaining between them. Clones were read by immunoSEQ multiplex PCR, and TCRdb kept only the in-frame ones, dropping some. The table includes 210,000 or so clones, 65% to 90% detected once. The receptor's source is a man aged 50 to 60 with COVID-19, enrolled during active disease. This sequence joins TRBV5-8 and TRBJ2-7, with TRBD2 as a possible D gene (6 bases). The sample consisted of peripheral blood. The CDR3, as DNA: TGTGCCAGCAGCTTTCCGGACTATGAATTTTCCTACGAGCAGTACTTC. As protein: CASSFPDYEFSYEQYF.